A selection of T cell receptor beta chains follows, all from one sample in a study of shared clonotypes between healthy human individuals. Sequencing used immunoSEQ multiplex PCR; TCRdb keeps in-frame clones, though not all of them. The sample lists about 470,000 clones; around 79% were seen once. Input material: PBMCs. These TCRs come from a woman aged 40 to 50 in good health. Some clones in this sample may be carry-over from other donors' samples. Both conserved end residues are part of each CDR3. The D gene is left open where the match is weak. Size is omitted from some rows. Given values are once, few, many or a class for expanded clones.

.,.,TRBJ2-7,TRBV29-1,CSVEDKGSYEQYF,TGCAGCGTTGAAGATAAAGGGTCCTACGAGCAGTACTTC
.,.,TRBJ2-1,TRBV7-6,CASSLLDEQFF,TGTGCCAGCAGCTTACTAGATGAGCAGTTCTTC
.,.,TRBJ1-3,TRBV28,CASSLSLGQGNTIYF,TGTGCCAGCAGTTTATCCCTCGGGCAGGGAAACACCATATATTTT
.,.,TRBJ2-5,TRBV4-3,CASSHKKSGSFETQYF,TGCGCCAGCAGCCATAAGAAATCCGGTAGCTTCGAGACCCAGTACTTC
.,.,TRBJ1-4,TRBV2,CASTQNGFLNEKLFF,TGTGCCAGCACTCAAAATGGGTTCCTTAATGAAAAACTGTTTTTT
.,.,TRBJ2-7,TRBV11-2,CASSLAQSPYEQYF,TGTGCCAGCAGCTTAGCTCAGAGTCCCTACGAGCAGTACTTC
.,.,TRBJ1-1,TRBV10-2,CASSPGGENTEAFF,TGCGCCAGCAGTCCCGGAGGGGAGAACACTGAAGCTTTCTTT
.,few,TRBJ1-1,TRBV5-1,CASSFLGFSTEAFF,TGCGCCAGCAGTTTCTTAGGGTTCAGCACTGAAGCTTTCTTT
.,.,TRBJ2-1,TRBV21-1,CASSKVFQSGTYNEQFF,TGTGCCAGCAGCAAAGTTTTCCAGTCGGGAACATACAATGAGCAGTTCTTC
.,many,TRBJ2-2,TRBV6-5,CASRRHTNTGELFF,TGTGCCAGTCGGCGACATACAAACACCGGGGAGCTGTTTTTT
.,.,TRBJ2-7,TRBV7-9,CASSLFPDREQYF,TGTGCCAGCAGCTTATTTCCGGACCGGGAGCAGTACTTC
.,.,TRBJ1-2,TRBV7-9,CASSPSSRFYGYTF,TGTGCCAGCAGCCCAAGTTCGCGGTTCTATGGCTACACCTTC
.,.,TRBJ2-7,TRBV10-1,CASEGLILSYEQYF,TGCGCCAGCGAGGGCCTTATCCTATCCTACGAGCAGTACTTC
.,few,TRBJ2-1,TRBV7-6,CASSLSSYNEQFF,TGTGCCAGCAGCTTATCTAGCTACAATGAGCAGTTCTTC
.,.,TRBJ2-5,TRBV29-1,CSVASVDGVYTREQYF,TGCAGCGTTGCGTCAGTGGACGGGGTATACACGAGGGAGCAGTACTTC
TRBD2,.,TRBJ2-1,TRBV7-9,CASSPRAGAPYNEQFF,TGTGCCAGCAGTCCTCGAGCGGGAGCTCCCTACAATGAGCAGTTCTTC
.,.,TRBJ2-7,TRBV7-9,CASSYDRLSYEQYF,TGTGCCAGCAGCTATGACAGGCTTTCCTACGAGCAGTACTTC
TRBD2,.,TRBJ2-5,TRBV29-1,CSVMTSGGYQETQYF,TGCAGCGTAATGACTAGCGGAGGGTACCAAGAGACCCAGTACTTC
TRBD2,.,TRBJ2-7,TRBV11-2,CASSSGLAPTYEQYF,TGTGCCAGCAGCTCCGGACTAGCGCCTACCTACGAGCAGTACTTC
.,many,TRBJ1-2,TRBV7-9,CASSLVGRGYTF,TGTGCCAGCAGCTTAGTTGGACGTGGCTACACCTTC
TRBD2,.,TRBJ2-3,TRBV10-2,CASMVAGGADTQYF,TGCGCCAGCATGGTAGCGGGAGGGGCAGATACGCAGTATTTT
.,.,TRBJ2-1,TRBV4-2,CASSQDYRSDNEQFF,TGTGCCAGCAGCCAAGATTACCGGTCCGACAATGAGCAGTTCTTC
TRBD1,.,TRBJ1-1,TRBV5-1,CASCIQGRDTEAFF,TGCGCCAGCTGCATACAGGGGCGGGACACTGAAGCTTTCTTT
.,.,TRBJ2-7,TRBV5-3,CARSLGQGTPYEQYF,TGTGCCAGAAGCTTGGGGCAGGGGACCCCCTACGAGCAGTACTTC
TRBD2,.,TRBJ2-2,TRBV2,CASSGNSGRTGELFF,TGTGCCAGCAGTGGTAATAGCGGGAGGACCGGGGAGCTGTTTTTT
TRBD1,.,TRBJ2-7,TRBV28,CASSPDPGQGNYEQYF,TGTGCCAGCAGTCCGGACCCGGGACAGGGAAACTACGAGCAGTACTTC
TRBD2,.,TRBJ2-1,TRBV28,CASSFLGLAPPNEQFF,TGTGCCAGCAGTTTCTTGGGACTAGCGCCGCCCAATGAGCAGTTCTTC
.,.,TRBJ2-5,TRBV6-1,CASSDLLSLSSQETQYF,TGTGCCAGCAGTGATCTCCTCTCCCTCAGCAGCCAAGAGACCCAGTACTTC
TRBD1,few,TRBJ2-7,TRBV28,CASNNDRGYEQYF,TGTGCCAGCAACAACGACAGGGGCTACGAGCAGTACTTC
.,.,TRBJ2-1,TRBV7-9,CASSPGGFTYNEQFF,TGTGCCAGCAGCCCCGGGGGCTTTACCTACAATGAGCAGTTCTTC
.,.,TRBJ2-1,TRBV7-2,CASSLWGQASDEQFF,TGTGCCAGCAGCTTATGGGGCCAGGCAAGCGATGAGCAGTTCTTC
TRBD1,few,TRBJ1-6,TRBV5-4,CASSLGQGSSPLHF,TGTGCCAGCAGCTTAGGACAGGGGTCCTCACCCCTCCACTTT
TRBD1,.,TRBJ2-3,TRBV7-2,CASSPTGWADTQYF,TGTGCCAGCAGCCCGACAGGGTGGGCAGATACGCAGTATTTT
TRBD2,.,TRBJ2-1,TRBV7-8,CASSPPRALAGGGNEQFF,TGTGCCAGCAGCCCACCCCGGGCACTAGCGGGAGGGGGCAATGAGCAGTTCTTC
.,few,TRBJ2-5,TRBV9,CASSSGVGRETQYF,TGTGCCAGCAGCTCCGGAGTGGGGCGAGAGACCCAGTACTTC
.,many,TRBJ2-7,TRBV4-3,CASSQEVGPEQYF,TGCGCCAGCAGCCAAGAGGTAGGGCCCGAGCAGTACTTC
.,.,TRBJ2-7,TRBV10-1,CASTRCRQDPHEQYF,TGCGCCAGCACCCGCTGCCGACAGGATCCGCACGAGCAGTACTTC
.,.,TRBJ1-1,TRBV28,CASSNNRNTEAFF,TGTGCCAGCAGTAACAACAGGAACACTGAAGCTTTCTTT
.,.,TRBJ1-6,TRBV6-5,CASSYSNQLGSPLHF,TGTGCCAGCAGTTACTCGAATCAGCTGGGTTCACCCCTCCACTTT
TRBD2,.,TRBJ2-1,TRBV4-1,CASSHPRTSGRAANEQFF,TGCGCCAGCAGCCATCCCCGGACTAGCGGGAGGGCCGCCAATGAGCAGTTCTTC
.,.,TRBJ2-5,TRBV28,CASAESGGPVGGETQYF,TGTGCCAGCGCCGAGTCGGGCGGCCCGGTAGGAGGAGAGACCCAGTACTTC
TRBD2,.,TRBJ2-1,TRBV6-6,CASSGTSGSRNEQFF,TGTGCCAGCAGTGGAACTAGCGGGAGTCGAAATGAGCAGTTCTTC